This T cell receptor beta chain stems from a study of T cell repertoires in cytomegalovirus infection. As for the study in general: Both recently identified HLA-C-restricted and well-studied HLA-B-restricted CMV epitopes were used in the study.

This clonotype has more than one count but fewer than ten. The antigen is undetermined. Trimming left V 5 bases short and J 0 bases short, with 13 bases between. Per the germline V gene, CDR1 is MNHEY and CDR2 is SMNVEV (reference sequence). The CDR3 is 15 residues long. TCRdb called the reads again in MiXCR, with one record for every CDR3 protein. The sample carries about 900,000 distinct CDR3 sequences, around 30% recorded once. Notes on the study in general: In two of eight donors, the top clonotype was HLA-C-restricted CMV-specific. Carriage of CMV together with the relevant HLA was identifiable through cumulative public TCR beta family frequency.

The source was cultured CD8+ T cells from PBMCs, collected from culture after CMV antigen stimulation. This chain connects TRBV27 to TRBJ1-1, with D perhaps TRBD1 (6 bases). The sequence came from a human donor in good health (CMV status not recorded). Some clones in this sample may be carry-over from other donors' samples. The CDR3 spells CASSPPTGVNTEAFF. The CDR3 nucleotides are TGTGCCAGCAGTCCCCCGACAGGAGTGAACACTGAAGCTTTCTTT.